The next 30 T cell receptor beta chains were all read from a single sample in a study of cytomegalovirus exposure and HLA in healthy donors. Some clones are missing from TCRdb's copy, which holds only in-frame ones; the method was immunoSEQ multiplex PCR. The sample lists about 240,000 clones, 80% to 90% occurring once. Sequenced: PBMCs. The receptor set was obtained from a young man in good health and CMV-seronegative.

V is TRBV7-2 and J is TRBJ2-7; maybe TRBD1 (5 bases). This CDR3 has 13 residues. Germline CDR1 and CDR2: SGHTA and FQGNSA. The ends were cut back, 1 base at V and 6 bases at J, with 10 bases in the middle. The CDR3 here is CASSLEVRAEQYF. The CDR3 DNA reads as TGTGCCAGCAGCTTAGAAGTCAGGGCCGAGCAGTACTTC.

The CDR3 loop is CASSLSPGGYYNEQFF. CDR3 sequence (DNA): TGTGCCAGCAGTTTGAGTCCGGGGGGCTATTACAATGAGCAGTTCTTC. This sequence joins TRBV28 and TRBJ2-1, with D perhaps matching TRBD2 (7 bases). CDR3 length equals 16 residues. Germline V gene data show CDR1 as MDHEN and CDR2 as SYDVKM. The V and J ends lost 3 bases and 4 bases respectively, with 16 bases between them.

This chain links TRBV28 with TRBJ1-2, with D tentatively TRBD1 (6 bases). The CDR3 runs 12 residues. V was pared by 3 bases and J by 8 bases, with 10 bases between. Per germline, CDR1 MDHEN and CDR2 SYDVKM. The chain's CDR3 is CASSFRGVGYTF. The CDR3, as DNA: TGTGCCAGCAGTTTCAGGGGAGTAGGCTACACCTTC.

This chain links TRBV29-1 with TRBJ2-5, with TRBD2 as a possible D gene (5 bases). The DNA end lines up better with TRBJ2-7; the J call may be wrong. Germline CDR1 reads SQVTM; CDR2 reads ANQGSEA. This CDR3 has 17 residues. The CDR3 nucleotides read TGCAGCGTCCCCGAGGGAGAAAGGGTATCTCTCGGGTACGAGCAGTACTTC. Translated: CSVPEGERVSLGYEQYF.

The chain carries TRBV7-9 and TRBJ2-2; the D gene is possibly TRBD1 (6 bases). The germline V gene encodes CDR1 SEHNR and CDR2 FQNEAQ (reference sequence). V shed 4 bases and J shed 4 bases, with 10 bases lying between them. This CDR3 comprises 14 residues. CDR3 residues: CASSSGQSTGELFF. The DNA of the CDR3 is TGTGCCAGCAGCTCCGGACAGAGCACCGGGGAGCTGTTTTTT. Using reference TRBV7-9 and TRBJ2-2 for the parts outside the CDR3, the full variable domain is DTGVSQNPRHKITKRGQNVTFRCDPISEHNRLYWYRQTLGQGPEFLTYFQNEAQLEKSRLLSDRFSAERPKGSFSTLEIQRTEQGDSAMYLCASSSGQSTGELFFGEGSRLTVL.

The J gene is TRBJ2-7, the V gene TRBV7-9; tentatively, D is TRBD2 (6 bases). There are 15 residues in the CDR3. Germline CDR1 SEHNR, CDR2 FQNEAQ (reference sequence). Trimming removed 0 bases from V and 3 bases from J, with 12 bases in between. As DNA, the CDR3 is TGTGCCAGCAGCTTAGCGGCAGGGAGGAACTACGAGCAGTACTTC. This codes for CASSLAAGRNYEQYF.

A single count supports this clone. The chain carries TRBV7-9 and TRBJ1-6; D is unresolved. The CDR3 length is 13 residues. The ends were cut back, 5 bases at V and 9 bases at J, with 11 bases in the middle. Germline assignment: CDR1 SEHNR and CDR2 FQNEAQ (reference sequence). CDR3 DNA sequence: TGTGCCAGCAGCCGAGAAAGATTTTCACCCCTCCACTTT. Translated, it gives CASSRERFSPLHF.

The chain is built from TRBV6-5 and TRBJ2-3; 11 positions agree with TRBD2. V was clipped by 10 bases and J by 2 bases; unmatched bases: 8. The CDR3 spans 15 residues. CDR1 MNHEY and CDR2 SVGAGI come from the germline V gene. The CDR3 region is CATRPSGGFTDTQYF. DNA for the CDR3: TGTGCCACCAGGCCTAGCGGGGGGTTCACAGATACGCAGTATTTT.

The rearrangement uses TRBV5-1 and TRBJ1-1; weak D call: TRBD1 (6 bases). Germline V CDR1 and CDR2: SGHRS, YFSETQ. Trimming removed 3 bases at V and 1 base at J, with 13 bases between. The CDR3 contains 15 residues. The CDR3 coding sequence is TGCGCCAGCAGCTCGCAGGGGATACGGAACACTGAAGCTTTCTTT. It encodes CASSSQGIRNTEAFF.

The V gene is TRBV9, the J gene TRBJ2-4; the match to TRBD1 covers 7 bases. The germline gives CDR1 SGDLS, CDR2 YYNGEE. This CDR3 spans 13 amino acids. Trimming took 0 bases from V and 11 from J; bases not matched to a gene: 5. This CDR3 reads CASSVGDSVVQYF. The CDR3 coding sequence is TGTGCCAGCAGCGTAGGGGACAGCGTGGTTCAGTACTTC.

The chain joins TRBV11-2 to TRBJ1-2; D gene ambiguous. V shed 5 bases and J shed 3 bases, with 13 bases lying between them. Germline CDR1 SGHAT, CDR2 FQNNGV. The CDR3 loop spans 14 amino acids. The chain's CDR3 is CASSPGPGDYGYTF. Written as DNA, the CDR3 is TGTGCCAGCAGCCCGGGTCCCGGTGACTATGGCTACACCTTC. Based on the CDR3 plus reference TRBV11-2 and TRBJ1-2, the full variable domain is EAGVAQSPRYKIIEKRQSVAFWCNPISGHATLYWYQQILGQGPKLLIQFQNNGVVDDSQLPKDRFSAERLKGVDSTLKIQPAKLEDSAVYLCASSPGPGDYGYTFGSGTRLTVV.

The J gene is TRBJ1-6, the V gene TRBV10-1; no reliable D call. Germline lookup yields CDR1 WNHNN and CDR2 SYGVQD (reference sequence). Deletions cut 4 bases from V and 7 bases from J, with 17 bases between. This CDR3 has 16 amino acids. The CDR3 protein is CASSVFLGRKNSPLHF. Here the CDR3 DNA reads TGCGCCAGCAGTGTGTTCCTAGGTCGGAAAAATTCACCCCTCCACTTT.

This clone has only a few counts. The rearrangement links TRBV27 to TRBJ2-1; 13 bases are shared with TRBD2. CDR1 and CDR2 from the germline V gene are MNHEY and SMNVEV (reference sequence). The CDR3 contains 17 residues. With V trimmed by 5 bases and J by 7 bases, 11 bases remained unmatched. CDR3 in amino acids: CASSNTGTSGEMNEQFF. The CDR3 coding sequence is TGTGCCAGCAGTAATACCGGGACTAGCGGGGAAATGAATGAGCAGTTCTTC.

The chain's CDR3 is CASSYFGQGYGYTF. In DNA, the CDR3 is TGTGCCAGCAGTTACTTTGGACAGGGGTATGGCTACACCTTC. The chain is built from TRBV6-6 and TRBJ1-2, with 9 bases lining up with TRBD1. The CDR3 covers 14 residues. With V trimmed by 1 base and J by 5 bases, 2 bases remained unmatched. Germline lookup yields CDR1 MNHNY and CDR2 SVGAGI (reference sequence).

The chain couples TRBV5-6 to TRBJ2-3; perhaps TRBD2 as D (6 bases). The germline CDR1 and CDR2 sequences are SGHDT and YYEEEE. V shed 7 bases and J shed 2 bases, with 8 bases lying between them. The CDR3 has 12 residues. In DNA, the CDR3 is TGTGCCAGCGGCGGGACCACAGATACGCAGTATTTT. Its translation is CASGGTTDTQYF.

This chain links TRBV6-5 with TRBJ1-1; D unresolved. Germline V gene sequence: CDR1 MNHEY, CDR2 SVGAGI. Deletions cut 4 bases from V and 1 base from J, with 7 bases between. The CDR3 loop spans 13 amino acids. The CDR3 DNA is TGTGCCAGCAGTTTAATACAGAACACTGAAGCTTTCTTT. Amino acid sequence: CASSLIQNTEAFF.

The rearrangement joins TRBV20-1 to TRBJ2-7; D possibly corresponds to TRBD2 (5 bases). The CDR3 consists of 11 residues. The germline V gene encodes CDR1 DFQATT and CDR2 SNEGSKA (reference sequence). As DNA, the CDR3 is TGCTGTGGACGGGGAGCCTACGAGCAGTACTTC. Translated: CCGRGAYEQYF.

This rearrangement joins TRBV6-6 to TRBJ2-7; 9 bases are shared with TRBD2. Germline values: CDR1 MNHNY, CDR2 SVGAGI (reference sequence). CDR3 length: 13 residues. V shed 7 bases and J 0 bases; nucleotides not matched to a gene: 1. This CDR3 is CASKLAGSYEQYF. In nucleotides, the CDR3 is TGTGCCAGCAAACTAGCGGGCTCCTACGAGCAGTACTTC.

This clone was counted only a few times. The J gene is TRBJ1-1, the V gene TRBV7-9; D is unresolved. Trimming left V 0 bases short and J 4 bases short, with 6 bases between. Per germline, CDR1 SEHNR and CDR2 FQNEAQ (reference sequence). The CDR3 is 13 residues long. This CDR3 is CASSLALSTEAFF. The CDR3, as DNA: TGTGCCAGCAGCTTAGCTCTGAGCACTGAAGCTTTCTTT.

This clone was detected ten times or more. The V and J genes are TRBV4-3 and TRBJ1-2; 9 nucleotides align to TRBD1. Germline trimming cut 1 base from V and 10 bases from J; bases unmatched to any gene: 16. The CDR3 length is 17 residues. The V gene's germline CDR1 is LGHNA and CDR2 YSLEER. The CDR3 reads CASSQVLTRDRARDYTF. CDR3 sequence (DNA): TGCGCCAGCAGCCAAGTCCTAACCCGGGACAGGGCAAGAGACTACACCTTC.

The CDR3 DNA reads TGTGCCAGCACAGAGGGAGGGTACGGCAATCAGCCCCAGCATTTT. As protein: CASTEGGYGNQPQHF. The chain links TRBV6-1 to TRBJ1-5; no reliable D call. This CDR3 contains 15 residues. The germline V and J ends were trimmed by 7 bases and 2 bases, with 15 bases remaining between them. From germline, CDR1 is MNHNS and CDR2 SASEGT.

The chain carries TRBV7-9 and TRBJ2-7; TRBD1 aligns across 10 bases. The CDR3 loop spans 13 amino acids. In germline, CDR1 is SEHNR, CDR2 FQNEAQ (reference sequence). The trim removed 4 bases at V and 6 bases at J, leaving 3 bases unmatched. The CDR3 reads CASSSTGGLEQYF. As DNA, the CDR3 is TGTGCCAGCAGCTCGACAGGGGGCCTCGAGCAGTACTTC.

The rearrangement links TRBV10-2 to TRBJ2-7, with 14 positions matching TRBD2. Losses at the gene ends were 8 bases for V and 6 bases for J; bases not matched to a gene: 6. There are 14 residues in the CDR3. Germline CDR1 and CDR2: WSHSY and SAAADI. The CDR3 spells CASFGTSGSFEQYF. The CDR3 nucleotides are TGCGCCAGCTTTGGGACTAGCGGGAGTTTCGAGCAGTACTTC.

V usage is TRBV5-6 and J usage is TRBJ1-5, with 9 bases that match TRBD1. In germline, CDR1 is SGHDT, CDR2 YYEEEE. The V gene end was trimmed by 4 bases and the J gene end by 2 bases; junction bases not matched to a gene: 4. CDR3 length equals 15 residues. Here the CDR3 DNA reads TGTGCCAGCAGCCTGAACAGGGGGCGCAATCAGCCCCAGCATTTT. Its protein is CASSLNRGRNQPQHF.

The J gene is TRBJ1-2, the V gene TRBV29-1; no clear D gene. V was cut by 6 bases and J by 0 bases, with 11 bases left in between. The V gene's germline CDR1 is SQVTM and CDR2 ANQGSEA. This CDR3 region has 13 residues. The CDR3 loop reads CSVSLRANYGYTF. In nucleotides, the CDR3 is TGCAGCGTGAGCTTGAGAGCTAACTATGGCTACACCTTC.

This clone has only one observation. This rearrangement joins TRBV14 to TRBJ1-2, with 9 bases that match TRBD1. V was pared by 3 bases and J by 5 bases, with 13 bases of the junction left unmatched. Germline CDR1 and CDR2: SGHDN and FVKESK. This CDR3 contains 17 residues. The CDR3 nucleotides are TGTGCCAGCAGCCAGAAAACTCAACGACAGGGGGTTTATGGCTACACCTTC. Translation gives CASSQKTQRQGVYGYTF.

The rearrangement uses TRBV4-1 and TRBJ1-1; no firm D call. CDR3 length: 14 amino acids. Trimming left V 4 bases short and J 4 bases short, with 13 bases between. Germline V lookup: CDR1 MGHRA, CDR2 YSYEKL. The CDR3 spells CASSPGPFGTEAFF. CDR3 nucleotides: TGCGCCAGCAGCCCCGGTCCCTTCGGCACTGAAGCTTTCTTT.

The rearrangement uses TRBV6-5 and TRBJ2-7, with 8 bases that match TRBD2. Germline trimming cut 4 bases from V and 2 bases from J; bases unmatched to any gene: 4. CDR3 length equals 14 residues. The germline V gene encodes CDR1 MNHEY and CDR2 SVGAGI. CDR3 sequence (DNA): TGTGCCAGCAGTTTAGCGGGAACCACCTACGAGCAGTACTTC. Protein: CASSLAGTTYEQYF.

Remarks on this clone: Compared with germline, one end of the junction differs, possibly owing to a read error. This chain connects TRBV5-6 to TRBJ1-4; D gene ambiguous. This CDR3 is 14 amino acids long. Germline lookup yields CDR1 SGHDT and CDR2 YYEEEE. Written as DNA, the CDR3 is TGTGCCGGCAGCACCCTCGGGAGTAGTGAAAAACTGTTTTTT. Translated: CAGSTLGSSEKLFF.

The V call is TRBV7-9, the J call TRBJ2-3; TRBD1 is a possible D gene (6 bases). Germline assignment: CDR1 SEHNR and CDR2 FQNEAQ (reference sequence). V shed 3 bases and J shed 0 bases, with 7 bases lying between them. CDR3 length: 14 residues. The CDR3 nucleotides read TGTGCCAGCAGCTTGGGGGCTAGCACAGATACGCAGTATTTT. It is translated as CASSLGASTDTQYF.